This entry lists 9 T cell receptor beta chains sequenced from one sample in a study of T cell changes during pregnancy in multiple sclerosis. The assay was immunoSEQ multiplex PCR, and TCRdb's table has in-frame clones only and misses some. This sample has about 30,000 clones, with 80% to 90% found just once. The material was CD8+ T cells from peripheral blood mononuclear cells, obtained in the second trimester of pregnancy. The receptor set was obtained from a female donor with multiple sclerosis, enrolled in a pregnancy study.

This rearrangement joins TRBV21-1 to TRBJ1-1; the table's D call of TRBD1 was not tested on the DNA. TRBV21-1 is an annotated pseudogene. The CDR3 has 16 residues. DNA of the CDR3: TGTGCCAGCAGCAAGGGACAGGGAGGGACTGACACTGAAGCTTTCTTT. Translating gives CASSKGQGGTDTEAFF.

The rearrangement joins TRBV5-1 to TRBJ2-7, with D maybe TRBD1 (5 bases). The V end was cut by 3 bases, the J end by 3 bases, with 7 bases between. CDR3 length: 12 residues. From germline, CDR1 is SGHRS and CDR2 YFSETQ. This CDR3 is CASSSRGYEQYF. CDR3 bases: TGCGCCAGCAGCTCAAGGGGCTACGAGCAGTACTTC.

The V gene is TRBV19, the J gene TRBJ2-2, with unresolved D. CDR3 length: 13 residues. V was trimmed by 6 bases and J by 0 bases, leaving 5 bases between them. Germline V gene sequence: CDR1 LNHDA, CDR2 SQIVND (reference sequence). Here the CDR3 reads CASRAANTGELFF. The CDR3 DNA reads TGTGCCAGTAGGGCAGCGAACACCGGGGAGCTGTTTTTT.

V is TRBV6-6 and J is TRBJ2-7; 7 bases fit TRBD1. The CDR3 extends over 12 amino acids. Germline CDR1 and CDR2: MNHNY and SVGAGI (reference sequence). V dropped 9 bases and J dropped 0; count of bases not matched to a gene: 2. CDR3 nucleotide sequence: TGTGCCAGTTGGACAGGCTCCTACGAGCAGTACTTC. The encoded protein is CASWTGSYEQYF.

The chain couples TRBV27 to TRBJ2-1; TRBD2 aligns across 13 bases. The J segment lost 6 bases and the V segment lost 4 bases, leaving 12 bases of the junction unmatched. This CDR3 comprises 18 residues. CDR1 and CDR2 (germline): MNHEY, SMNVEV (reference sequence). In nucleotides, the CDR3 is TGTGCCAGCAGTTCCCGGACTAGCGGGGGAAATAAGGGCAATGAGCAGTTCTTC. It specifies CASSSRTSGGNKGNEQFF.

This sequence joins TRBV28 and TRBJ2-7, with D perhaps matching TRBD1 (6 bases). CDR1 MDHEN and CDR2 SYDVKM come from the germline V gene. V was trimmed by 4 bases and J by 0 bases, leaving 16 bases between them. The CDR3 extends over 16 amino acids. DNA for the CDR3: TGTGCCAGCAGTTCTACAAGCGACAGGCCCTCCTACGAGCAGTACTTC. This codes for CASSSTSDRPSYEQYF. Variable domain in full (rest from reference TRBV28 and TRBJ2-7): DVKVTQSSRYLVKRTGEKVFLECVQDMDHENMFWYRQDPGLGLRLIYFSYDVKMKEKGDIPEGYSVSREKKERFSLILESASTNQTSMYLCASSSTSDRPSYEQYFGPGTRLTVT.

The V and J genes are TRBV4-1 and TRBJ1-2; unclear D gene. In germline, CDR1 is MGHRA, CDR2 YSYEKL. There are 13 residues in the CDR3. V was trimmed by 4 bases and J by 2 bases, leaving 8 bases between them. For the CDR3, the DNA is TGCGCCAGCAGCCCAACCGAGAACTATGGCTACACCTTC. Translation: CASSPTENYGYTF.

This sequence joins TRBV5-4 and TRBJ2-7, with 10 bases aligning to TRBD2. Germline V lookup: CDR1 SGHNT, CDR2 YYREEE (reference sequence). The CDR3 sequence is 14 residues long. With 2 bases clipped from V and 2 bases from J, the junction kept 1 base outside the gene matches. The CDR3 region has the DNA TGTGCCAGCAGCTTCGGACTAGCGGCCTACGAGCAGTACTTC. This sequence encodes CASSFGLAAYEQYF.

The chain carries TRBV7-2 and TRBJ2-2; 9 bases fit TRBD2. Trimming at V came to 3 bases and at J to 3 bases, leaving 2 bases not matched to a gene. Germline CDR1 SGHTA, CDR2 FQGNSA. The CDR3 extends over 15 amino acids. In nucleotides, the CDR3 is TGTGCCAGCAGCTTCCTAGCGGGACACACCGGGGAGCTGTTTTTT. Amino acids: CASSFLAGHTGELFF.